Listed here are 17 T cell receptor beta chains from one sample, sequenced in a study of blood T cell repertoires in COVID-19. The assay was immunoSEQ multiplex PCR, and TCRdb's table has in-frame clones only and misses some. The data contain some 80,000 clones, roughly 90% of them seen just once; the ten biggest clones take up less than 0.8%. The sample was peripheral blood. The receptors originated from a woman over 75 with acute or convalescent COVID-19.

The chain is built from TRBV28 and TRBJ2-7, with D perhaps TRBD1 (6 bases). The CDR3 has 16 amino acids. Trimming removed 5 bases at V and 6 bases at J, with 23 bases between. Germline V lookup: CDR1 MDHEN, CDR2 SYDVKM. DNA of the CDR3: TGTGCCAGCAGTGTATACTCCTCCCCTCCCAGGGGCGAGCAGTACTTC. Amino acid sequence: CASSVYSSPPRGEQYF. Combining the CDR3 with reference TRBV28 and TRBJ2-7 gives the whole variable domain DVKVTQSSRYLVKRTGEKVFLECVQDMDHENMFWYRQDPGLGLRLIYFSYDVKMKEKGDIPEGYSVSREKKERFSLILESASTNQTSMYLCASSVYSSPPRGEQYFGPGTRLTVT.

The chain joins TRBV27 to TRBJ2-7; 7 bases map to TRBD1. In germline, CDR1 is MNHEY, CDR2 SMNVEV (reference sequence). This CDR3 comprises 15 residues. V trimming: 6 bases; J trimming: 0 bases; junction bases outside the gene matches: 8. The CDR3 DNA reads as TGTGCCAGCAGCCGGACAGGCTATCTCTCCTACGAGCAGTACTTC. Protein product: CASSRTGYLSYEQYF.

The rearrangement uses TRBV18 and TRBJ1-2, with 8 nucleotides matching TRBD1. CDR1 is KGHSH, CDR2 LQKENI, per germline. V lost 3 bases, J lost 9 bases, and 9 bases stayed unmatched. CDR3 length equals 14 residues. The CDR3 sequence is CASSPVTGESSYTF. The CDR3 bases are TGTGCCAGCTCACCTGTGACAGGGGAAAGCAGCTACACCTTC.

This clone was found a few times. The chain links TRBV23-1 to TRBJ1-2; 10 bases match TRBD1. TRBV23-1 counts as an open reading frame of uncertain function. The CDR3 is made up of 14 amino acids. Unmatched junction bases numbered 9, after V lost 7 bases and J lost 7 bases. The CDR3 nucleotides are TGCGCCAGCACCAGAGACAGGGGGCGTTTTGGCTACACCTTC. Translation gives CASTRDRGRFGYTF.

The gene calls are TRBV9 and TRBJ1-5, with D perhaps matching TRBD1 (6 bases). CDR3 size: 14 residues. Trimming stripped 7 bases from V and 3 bases from J, with 14 bases between. CDR1 SGDLS and CDR2 YYNGEE come from the germline V gene. CDR3 loop: CASAGGGNNQPQHF. CDR3 nucleotides: TGTGCCAGCGCGGGGGGCGGGAACAATCAGCCCCAGCATTTT.

This clone was seen once. The chain recombines TRBV27 with TRBJ1-1; the match to TRBD1 covers 7 bases. V was pared by 7 bases and J by 1 base, with 3 bases of the junction left unmatched. This CDR3 contains 13 residues. Germline CDR1 reads MNHEY; CDR2 reads SMNVEV (reference sequence). The CDR3 DNA reads as TGTGCCAGCAAGGACAGGTCGAACACTGAAGCTTTCTTT. It translates to CASKDRSNTEAFF.

V is TRBV6-5 and J is TRBJ2-3, with 12 bases that match TRBD2. Germline V gene data show CDR1 as MNHEY and CDR2 as SVGAGI. The junction had 3 bases not matched to a gene; V was cut back by 6 bases and J by 2 bases. This CDR3 is 15 amino acids long. The CDR3 here is CASRGLAGLTDTQYF. The CDR3 DNA sequence: TGTGCCAGCAGAGGACTAGCGGGACTCACAGATACGCAGTATTTT.

The CDR3 is CASSLYYDSPLHF. The CDR3 nucleotides read TGTGCCAGCAGTTTATACTACGATTCACCCCTCCACTTT. The rearrangement joins TRBV27 to TRBJ1-6, with D unclear. V gave up 1 base and J gave up 8 bases, with 6 bases separating them. Per germline, CDR1 MNHEY and CDR2 SMNVEV (reference sequence). The CDR3 extends over 13 amino acids.

The genes are TRBV5-4 and TRBJ2-1; TRBD1 is a possible D gene (6 bases). In germline, CDR1 is SGHNT, CDR2 YYREEE (reference sequence). CDR3 length equals 15 residues. Trimming took 4 bases from V and 4 from J, leaving 15 bases between them. CDR3 nucleotide sequence: TGTGCCAGCAGCGCCCGGGACATATGGTACAATGAGCAGTTCTTC. The encoded protein is CASSARDIWYNEQFF.

This clone appeared a few times. The V gene is TRBV7-9, the J gene TRBJ1-5; no clear D. Germline V gives CDR1 SEHNR, CDR2 FQNEAQ (reference sequence). The V gene lost 5 bases and the J gene lost 5 bases, with 16 bases spanning the gap. The CDR3 is 15 residues long. CDR3 DNA: TGTGCCAGCAGCCTATGGGGAGGAGATGATCAGCCCCAGCATTTT. It specifies CASSLWGGDDQPQHF. Variable domain in full (rest from reference TRBV7-9 and TRBJ1-5): DTGVSQNPRHKITKRGQNVTFRCDPISEHNRLYWYRQTLGQGPEFLTYFQNEAQLEKSRLLSDRFSAERPKGSFSTLEIQRTEQGDSAMYLCASSLWGGDDQPQHFGDGTRLSIL.

The rearrangement links TRBV11-2 to TRBJ2-5, with 11 bases that match TRBD2. With V trimmed by 0 bases and J by 2 bases, 11 bases remained unmatched. The CDR3 consists of 19 residues. The germline gives CDR1 SGHAT, CDR2 FQNNGV. The CDR3 is CASSLEGSSGGTLQETQYF. CDR3 DNA: TGTGCCAGCAGCTTAGAGGGATCTAGCGGGGGGACCCTACAAGAGACCCAGTACTTC.

The DNA for the CDR3 is TGTGCCAGTAGTATAGCCCTGGGGACAGGGTCGTCTGGGGCCAACGTCCTGACTTTC. Residues: CASSIALGTGSSGANVLTF. V is TRBV19 and J is TRBJ2-6; 9 bases map to TRBD1. Germline-derived CDR1 and CDR2 are LNHDA and SQIVND (reference sequence). V gave up 1 base and J gave up 1 base; unmatched junction bases: 8. This CDR3 is built from 19 residues.

The chain's CDR3 is CASSLVTGFGYEQYF. CDR3 sequence (DNA): TGTGCCAGCAGCTTAGTAACAGGGTTTGGTTACGAGCAGTACTTC. This chain connects TRBV11-2 to TRBJ2-7, with D possibly being TRBD1 (6 bases). Trimming took off 1 base at V and 4 bases at J, with 14 bases between the two ends. This CDR3 has 15 residues. The germline gives CDR1 SGHAT, CDR2 FQNNGV.

The rearrangement uses TRBV28 and TRBJ1-2; D remains unclear. CDR1 is MDHEN, CDR2 SYDVKM, per germline. The CDR3 is 14 amino acids. Trimming removed 6 bases from V and 0 bases from J, with 11 bases in between. The CDR3 is CASSQPGTNYGYTF. The DNA of the CDR3 is TGTGCCAGCAGCCAACCGGGGACTAACTATGGCTACACCTTC.

This clone came up once. This sequence joins TRBV7-2 and TRBJ1-5; D might be TRBD1 (6 bases). Germline CDR1 reads SGHTA; CDR2 reads FQGNSA. The CDR3 length is 14 residues. The V and J ends lost 5 bases and 4 bases respectively, with 12 bases between them. This CDR3 is CASSLQGGNQPQHF. In DNA form, the CDR3 reads TGTGCCAGCAGCCTACAGGGTGGGAATCAGCCCCAGCATTTT.

The chain carries TRBV29-1 and TRBJ2-1, with 8 bases lining up with TRBD2. The CDR3 runs 14 residues. J lost 7 bases, V lost 6 bases, and 11 bases had no gene match. CDR1 is SQVTM, CDR2 ANQGSEA, per germline. This CDR3 reads CSVISGRRRNEQFF. DNA of the CDR3: TGCAGCGTAATAAGCGGGAGAAGGAGAAATGAGCAGTTCTTC.

About this clone: The junction differs from germline at one of its ends, possibly a read error. V is TRBV10-3 and J is TRBJ1-1, with 8 bases fitting TRBD1. The CDR3 is made up of 14 amino acids. From germline, CDR1 is ENHRY and CDR2 SYGVKD. The CDR3 here is CAIRETGADTEAFF. CDR3 DNA sequence: TGTGCCATCCGTGAGACAGGGGCCGACACTGAAGCTTTCTTT.